Sequencing of this T cell receptor beta chain was carried out in a study of tumour-infiltrating T cells in Burkitt lymphoma. In the study overall: Survival, overall and progression-free, tracked with productive clonality.

V dropped 1 base and J dropped 7 bases, with 17 bases sitting between them. This CDR3 contains 16 residues. The germline V gene encodes CDR1 LNHNV and CDR2 YYDKDF (reference sequence). This clone has more than one count but fewer than ten. TCRdb keeps only in-frame clones here, not all; method: immunoSEQ multiplex PCR. This table has about 7,800 clones, 73% appearing once. The sequenced sample consisted of tumor tissue. The genes are TRBV15 and TRBJ2-4; D might be TRBD2 (7 bases). The TCR was taken from a human donor with diffuse large B-cell lymphoma. CDR3: CATSRVGGGAINIQYF. CDR3 in DNA: TGTGCCACCAGCAGAGTTGGAGGGGGGGCCATTAACATTCAGTACTTC.